The 4 T cell receptor beta chains given below trace back to one sample, sequenced in a study of beta chain features in type 1 diabetes. As every portion of the isolated RNA was reverse transcribed, the sequencing read expressed TCRB transcripts. This table comes from immunoSEQ multiplex PCR, and its TCRdb copy is limited to in-frame clones, with some not included. The sample lists 140,000 to 150,000 clones, roughly 50% seen once, with 0.42% in the top ten. Sequencing was carried out using Tregs from blood. Every receptor here comes from a man younger than 35 in good health.

The chain links TRBV6-6 to TRBJ1-2; 7 positions match TRBD1. The V and J ends lost 2 bases and 5 bases, in that order; junction bases with no gene match: 5. The CDR3 loop spans 14 amino acids. The germline V gene has CDR1 MNHNY and CDR2 SVGAGI (reference sequence). CDR3 protein: CASSYLDREYGYTF. Here the CDR3 DNA reads TGTGCCAGCAGTTACCTCGACAGGGAATATGGCTACACCTTC.

The chain joins TRBV29-1 to TRBJ2-7; 12 nucleotides agree with TRBD1. J was trimmed by 2 bases and V by 4 bases; bases with no gene match: 3. This CDR3 contains 14 residues. Germline V lookup: CDR1 SQVTM, CDR2 ANQGSEA. Here the CDR3 DNA reads TGCAGCGTTGCCGGGACAGGGGGCACCTACGAGCAGTACTTC. Protein product: CSVAGTGGTYEQYF.

This chain links TRBV27 with TRBJ1-5, with D possibly matching TRBD1 (5 bases). Per the germline V gene, CDR1 is MNHEY and CDR2 is SMNVEV (reference sequence). V was clipped by 5 bases and J by 9 bases, with 14 bases between them. The CDR3 extends over 13 amino acids. The CDR3 loop is CASSPTVGGPQHF. In nucleotides, the CDR3 is TGTGCCAGCAGTCCGACAGTTGGTGGGCCCCAGCATTTT.

The CDR3 nucleotides read TGTGCCAGCAGCTTAGCAGGGGTTGAAGCTTTCTTT. This encodes CASSLAGVEAFF. The chain uses TRBV7-6 and TRBJ1-1; D is perhaps TRBD1 (5 bases). CDR1 and CDR2 (germline): SGHVS, FNYEAQ. With 0 bases removed from V and 7 bases from J, the gap between germline ends came to 6 bases. The CDR3 has 12 amino acids.